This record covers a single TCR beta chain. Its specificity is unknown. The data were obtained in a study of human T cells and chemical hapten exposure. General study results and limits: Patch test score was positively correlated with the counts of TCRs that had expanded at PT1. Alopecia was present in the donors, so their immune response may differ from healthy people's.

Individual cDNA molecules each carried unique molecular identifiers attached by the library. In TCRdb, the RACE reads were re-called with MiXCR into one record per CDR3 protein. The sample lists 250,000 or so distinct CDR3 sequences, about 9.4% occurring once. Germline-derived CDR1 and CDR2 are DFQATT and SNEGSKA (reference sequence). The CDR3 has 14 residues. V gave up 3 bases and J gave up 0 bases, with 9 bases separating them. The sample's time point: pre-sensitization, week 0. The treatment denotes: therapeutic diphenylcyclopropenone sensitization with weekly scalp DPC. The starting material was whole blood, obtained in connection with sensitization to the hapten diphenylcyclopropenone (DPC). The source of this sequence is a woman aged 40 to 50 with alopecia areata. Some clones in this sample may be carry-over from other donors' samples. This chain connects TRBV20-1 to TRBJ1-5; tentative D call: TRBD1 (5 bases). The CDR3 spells CSASRGYSNQPQHF. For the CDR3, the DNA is TGCAGTGCTAGTAGGGGTTATAGCAATCAGCCCCAGCATTTT.